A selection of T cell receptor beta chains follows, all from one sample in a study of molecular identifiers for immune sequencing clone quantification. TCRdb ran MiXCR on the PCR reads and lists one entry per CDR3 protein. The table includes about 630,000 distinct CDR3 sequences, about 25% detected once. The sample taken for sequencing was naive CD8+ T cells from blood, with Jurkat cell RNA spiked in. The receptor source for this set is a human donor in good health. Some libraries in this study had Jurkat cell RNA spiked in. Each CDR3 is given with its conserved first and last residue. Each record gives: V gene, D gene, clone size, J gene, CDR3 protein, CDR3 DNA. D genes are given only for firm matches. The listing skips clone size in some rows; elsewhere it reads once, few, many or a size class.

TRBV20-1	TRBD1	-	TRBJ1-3	CSASWTGSPGNTRYF	TGCAGTGCTAGCTGGACAGGGTCCCCTGGAAACACCAGATATTTT
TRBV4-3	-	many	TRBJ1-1	CASSQDGGQNTEAFF	TGCGCCAGCAGCCAAGATGGGGGGCAAAACACTGAAGCTTTCTTT
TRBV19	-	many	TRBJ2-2	CASSIAAGTGELFF	TGTGCCAGTAGTATCGCTGCAGGGACCGGGGAGCTGTTTTTT
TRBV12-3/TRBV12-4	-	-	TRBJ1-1	CASSLYVMNTEAFF	TGTGCCAGCAGTTTGTACGTGATGAACACTGAAGCTTTCTTT
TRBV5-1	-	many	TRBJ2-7	CASSLGTDTYEQYF	TGCGCCAGCAGCTTGGGGACGGACACCTACGAGCAGTACTTC
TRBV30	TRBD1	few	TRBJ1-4	CAWSVGQGEPTNEKLFF	TGTGCCTGGAGTGTAGGACAGGGGGAACCAACTAATGAAAAACTGTTTTTT
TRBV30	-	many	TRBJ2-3	CAWSVRGPTDTQYF	TGTGCCTGGAGTGTACGGGGTCCCACAGATACGCAGTATTTT
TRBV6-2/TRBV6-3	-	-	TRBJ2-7	CASRVFDEQYF	TGTGCCAGCCGCGTTTTCGACGAGCAGTACTTC
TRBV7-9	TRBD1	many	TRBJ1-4	CASSAPGQGARTNEKLFF	TGTGCCAGCAGCGCGCCCGGACAGGGGGCGCGGACTAATGAAAAACTGTTTTTT
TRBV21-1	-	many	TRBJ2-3	CAVSWDRTDTQYF	TGTGCCGTTTCATGGGACCGCACAGATACGCAGTATTTT
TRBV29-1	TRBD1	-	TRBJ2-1	CSVSTRDRGHNEQFF	TGCAGCGTTTCCACCCGGGACAGGGGCCACAATGAGCAGTTCTTC
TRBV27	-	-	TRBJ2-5	CAGSLSLVPETQYF	TGTGCCGGCAGTTTATCGCTGGTCCCAGAGACCCAGTACTTC